This T cell receptor beta chain was sequenced during a study of cytomegalovirus exposure and HLA in healthy donors. Across the whole study: The same platform used for the 500 to 850 first-cohort repertoires was also used for the 120 validation repertoires, as a later analysis reported.

This CDR3 comprises 13 residues. The germline V gene has CDR1 SGHNT and CDR2 YENEEA. V gave up 5 bases and J gave up 4 bases; unmatched junction bases: 5. Here immunoSEQ multiplex PCR was the method, and the copy in TCRdb shows in-frame clones only, minus some. The sample carries 100,000 to 150,000 clones, about nine tenths recorded once. As concerns this clone: At the DNA level, this CDR3 is encoded by other sequences in the same sample as well.

V gene TRBV11-3 combines with J gene TRBJ2-7, with 7 positions matching TRBD1. This sequence was found in a woman between 18 and 29 years old in good health and CMV-seronegative. The sample was PBMCs. This chain's CDR3 is CASSLGTAYEQYF. The CDR3 DNA sequence: TGTGCCAGCAGCCTAGGGACAGCATACGAGCAGTACTTC.